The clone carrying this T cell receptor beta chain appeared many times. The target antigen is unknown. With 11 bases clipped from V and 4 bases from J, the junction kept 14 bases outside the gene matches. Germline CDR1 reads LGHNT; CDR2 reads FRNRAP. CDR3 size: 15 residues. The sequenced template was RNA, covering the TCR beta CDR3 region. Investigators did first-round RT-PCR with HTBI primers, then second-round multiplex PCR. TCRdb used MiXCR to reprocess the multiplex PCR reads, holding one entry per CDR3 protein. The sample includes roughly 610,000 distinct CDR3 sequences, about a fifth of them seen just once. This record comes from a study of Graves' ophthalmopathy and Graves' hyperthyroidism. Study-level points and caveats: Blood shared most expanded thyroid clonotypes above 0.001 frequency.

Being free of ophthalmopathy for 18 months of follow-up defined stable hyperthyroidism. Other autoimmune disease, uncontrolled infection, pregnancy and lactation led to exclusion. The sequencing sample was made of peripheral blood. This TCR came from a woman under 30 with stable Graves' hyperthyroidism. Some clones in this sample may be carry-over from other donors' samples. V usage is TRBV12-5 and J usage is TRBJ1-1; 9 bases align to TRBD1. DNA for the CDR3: TGTGCTGGTGCGTTAGGGGGGACAGGGAGCACTGAAGCTTTCTTT. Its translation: CAGALGGTGSTEAFF.